The next 3 T cell receptor beta chains were all read from a single sample in a study of regulatory T cells in long-lasting Graves disease. Regarding time point: newly diagnosed GD, antithyroid drugs for less than 3 months. Following extraction of RNA from PBMCs, that RNA was used to make the TCR library. Through Arm-PCR of CDR3 regions and iRepertoire HTBI primers, TCR beta libraries were built. TCRdb itself ran the multiplex PCR reads through MiXCR, one entry per CDR3 protein. Seen here are around 470,000 distinct CDR3 sequences, approximately 14% observed once, and the top ten hold roughly a sixth. The sample also formed part of further work on T cells in Graves' hyperthyroidism and ophthalmopathy.

The sequences come from peripheral blood mononuclear cells (PBMCs), collected at new diagnosis, from a patient treated with antithyroid drugs. These receptors were taken from a woman aged 45-60 years with Graves disease.

In this sample, this clonotype turned up many times. The chain uses TRBV5-1 and TRBJ2-2, with 9 bases that match TRBD2. The V and J ends lost 4 bases and 5 bases, in that order; junction bases with no gene match: 6. The CDR3 covers 15 residues. Germline values: CDR1 SGHRS, CDR2 YFSETQ. The CDR3 DNA reads as TGCGCCAGCAGCCATAGCGGGAGTGAGACCGGGGAGCTGTTTTTT. This translates into CASSHSGSETGELFF.

This clonotype was seen at least ten times. The CDR3: CASSGSDPFSNQPQHF. CDR3 nucleotides: TGTGCCAGCAGCGGCTCCGACCCGTTCAGCAATCAGCCCCAGCATTTT. The chain uses TRBV2 and TRBJ1-5, with D unresolved. Per the germline V gene, CDR1 is SNHLY and CDR2 is FYNNEI. There are 16 residues in the CDR3. V gave up 6 bases and J gave up 1 base, with 16 bases separating them. Looking up the rest from reference TRBV2 and TRBJ1-5 gives the full variable domain: EPEVTQTPSHQVTQMGQEVILRCVPISNHLYFYWYRQILGQKVEFLVSFYNNEISEKSEIFDDQFSVERPDGSNFTLKIRSTKLEDSAMYFCASSGSDPFSNQPQHFGDGTRLSIL.

With respect to this clonotype: A much larger clonotype is one base distant, so this may be a read error. The rearrangement joins TRBV20-1 to TRBJ2-1; TRBD2 matches at 7 bases. CDR1 and CDR2 (germline): DFQATT, SNEGSKA (reference sequence). This CDR3 contains 17 residues. This CDR3 is CNASSPLAVNWIDEQFF. Written as DNA, the CDR3 is TGCAATGCTTCTAGCCCGCTAGCGGTGAATTGGATAGATGAGCAGTTCTTC.